These 15 T cell receptor beta chains came from one sample sequenced in a study of long-term antiretroviral therapy in people with HIV. Survey-level immunoSEQ v3.0 assays were run. Method: immunoSEQ multiplex PCR; TCRdb's copy keeps in-frame clones and lacks some. The sample lists under 8,500 clones, roughly two thirds occurring once. Specimen: unsorted PBMCs, collected 0.2 years after starting antiretroviral therapy. These receptors all stem from a man aged 40-55 years with HIV.

The chain is built from TRBV11-2 and TRBJ1-2; 10 nucleotides match TRBD1. V was pared by 0 bases and J by 3 bases, with 4 bases of the junction left unmatched. Per the germline V gene, CDR1 is SGHAT and CDR2 is FQNNGV. The CDR3 contains 16 residues. In DNA, the CDR3 is TGTGCCAGCAGCTTAGATTACGACAGGGGGCACTATGGCTACACCTTC. Translating gives CASSLDYDRGHYGYTF.

The chain is built from TRBV19 and TRBJ1-4; D is unresolved. Trimming removed 3 bases at V and 1 base at J, with 6 bases between. Germline CDR1 and CDR2: LNHDA and SQIVND (reference sequence). The CDR3 loop spans 14 amino acids. The chain's CDR3 is CASSIGETNEKLFF. CDR3 DNA sequence: TGTGCCAGTAGTATTGGTGAAACTAATGAAAAACTGTTTTTT.

The chain is built from TRBV10-3 and TRBJ2-7, with a possible D match to TRBD1 (6 bases). Per the germline V gene, CDR1 is ENHRY and CDR2 is SYGVKD. Deletions cut 6 bases from V and 5 bases from J, with 14 bases between. The CDR3 consists of 13 residues. CDR3 sequence: CAIRGQGPNEQYF. The CDR3 coding sequence is TGTGCCATCAGGGGGCAGGGGCCCAACGAGCAGTACTTC.

The V and J genes are TRBV7-2 and TRBJ2-3, with TRBD2 identical over 12 bases. Per the germline V gene, CDR1 is SGHTA and CDR2 is FQGNSA. CDR3 size: 16 residues. V lost 5 bases to trimming and J lost 9 bases; unmatched junction nucleotides: 12. The CDR3 here is CASSTRPSGGASTQYF. Here the CDR3 DNA reads TGTGCCAGCAGCACCCGACCTAGCGGGGGGGCCTCAACGCAGTATTTT.

This chain links TRBV2 with TRBJ1-1, with a possible D match to TRBD1 (6 bases). The CDR3 is made up of 13 amino acids. CDR1 SNHLY and CDR2 FYNNEI come from the germline V gene. Trimming took off 6 bases at V and 1 base at J, with 9 bases between the two ends. The CDR3 DNA sequence: TGTGCCAGCAGGGTGGGACAGAACACTGAAGCTTTCTTT. Translation gives CASRVGQNTEAFF.

This rearrangement joins TRBV4-1 to TRBJ1-4; maybe TRBD1 (5 bases). Trimming took 3 bases from V and 7 from J, leaving 18 bases between them. Germline V gene lookup returns CDR1 MGHRA and CDR2 YSYEKL. The CDR3 sequence is 16 residues long. This chain's CDR3 is CASSQPRLIRGEKLFF. The CDR3 DNA reads as TGCGCCAGCAGCCAGCCTCGTCTTATTAGGGGTGAAAAACTGTTTTTT.

V usage is TRBV27 and J usage is TRBJ1-2; weak D call: TRBD1 (5 bases). CDR3 length: 14 residues. Germline CDR1 MNHEY, CDR2 SMNVEV (reference sequence). The V and J ends lost 4 bases and 6 bases respectively, with 15 bases between them. DNA for the CDR3: TGTGCCAGCAGTTCCCCCTATGGGGCGAATGGCTACACCTTC. Translating it yields CASSSPYGANGYTF.

The rearrangement links TRBV19 to TRBJ1-1; D is undetermined. The CDR3 is 17 amino acids. With 5 bases removed from V and 4 bases from J, the gap between germline ends came to 23 bases. Germline V lookup: CDR1 LNHDA, CDR2 SQIVND (reference sequence). Here the CDR3 reads CASSPPIMGSLSTEAFF. The DNA for the CDR3 is TGTGCCAGTAGTCCCCCGATTATGGGCAGCTTGAGCACTGAAGCTTTCTTT.

This clone was detected a few times. The gene calls are TRBV6-5 and TRBJ1-1; TRBD1 matches at 7 bases. Germline lookup yields CDR1 MNHEY and CDR2 SVGAGI. The junction had 10 bases not matched to a gene; V was cut back by 5 bases and J by 4 bases. CDR3 length equals 15 residues. The DNA for the CDR3 is TGTGCCAGCAGTCTATCAGGGGGACGGATCACTGAAGCTTTCTTT. Amino acid sequence: CASSLSGGRITEAFF.

The V call is TRBV7-9, the J call TRBJ1-1; D might be TRBD1 (5 bases). Germline V gene sequence: CDR1 SEHNR, CDR2 FQNEAQ (reference sequence). Trimming took 5 bases from V and 1 from J, leaving 11 bases between them. The CDR3 runs to 14 residues. This chain's CDR3 is CASSPADRNTEAFF. The CDR3 DNA is TGTGCCAGCAGCCCCGCAGACAGGAACACTGAAGCTTTCTTT.

The chain joins TRBV20-1 to TRBJ1-2, with D perhaps TRBD1 (5 bases). Trimming removed 6 bases at V and 6 bases at J, with 11 bases between. In germline, CDR1 is DFQATT, CDR2 SNEGSKA (reference sequence). The CDR3 loop spans 11 amino acids. The CDR3 loop reads CSARGGNGYTF. The CDR3 DNA follows: TGCAGTGCCCGGGGGGGGAATGGCTACACCTTC.

V gene TRBV6-5 combines with J gene TRBJ2-1, with D hard to call. CDR1 and CDR2 from the germline V gene are MNHEY and SVGAGI. The CDR3 has 15 amino acids. V lost 6 bases to trimming and J lost 0 bases, with 12 bases between them. The chain's CDR3 is CASSPVLASYNEQFF. The CDR3 DNA reads TGTGCCAGCAGCCCCGTCTTAGCCTCCTACAATGAGCAGTTCTTC.

V gene TRBV9 combines with J gene TRBJ2-1; 9 bases fit TRBD1. The junction had 7 bases not matched to a gene; V was cut back by 5 bases and J by 4 bases. The CDR3 spans 15 residues. The germline V gene has CDR1 SGDLS and CDR2 YYNGEE. CDR3 nucleotide sequence: TGTGCCAGCAGTAAGACAGGGGGTTTTTACAATGAGCAGTTCTTC. Translated: CASSKTGGFYNEQFF.

The chain combines TRBV21-1 with TRBJ2-2; the table gives TRBD2 as D, unverified against the DNA. TRBV21-1 is flagged as a pseudogene. The CDR3 has 16 residues. CDR3 region: CASSAPGRDYTGELFF. The CDR3 region has the DNA TGTGCCAGCAGCGCCCCAGGCAGGGACTACACCGGGGAGCTGTTTTTT.

The rearrangement links TRBV15 to TRBJ1-3, with D possibly TRBD1 on 5 matching bases. Trimming shortened V by 1 base and J by 8 bases, and 12 bases separated the two germline ends. This CDR3 region has 14 residues. The V gene's germline CDR1 is LNHNV and CDR2 YYDKDF (reference sequence). The DNA of the CDR3 is TGTGCCACCAGCAGAGGGGACCGAGGCTACACCATATATTTT. The encoded protein is CATSRGDRGYTIYF.